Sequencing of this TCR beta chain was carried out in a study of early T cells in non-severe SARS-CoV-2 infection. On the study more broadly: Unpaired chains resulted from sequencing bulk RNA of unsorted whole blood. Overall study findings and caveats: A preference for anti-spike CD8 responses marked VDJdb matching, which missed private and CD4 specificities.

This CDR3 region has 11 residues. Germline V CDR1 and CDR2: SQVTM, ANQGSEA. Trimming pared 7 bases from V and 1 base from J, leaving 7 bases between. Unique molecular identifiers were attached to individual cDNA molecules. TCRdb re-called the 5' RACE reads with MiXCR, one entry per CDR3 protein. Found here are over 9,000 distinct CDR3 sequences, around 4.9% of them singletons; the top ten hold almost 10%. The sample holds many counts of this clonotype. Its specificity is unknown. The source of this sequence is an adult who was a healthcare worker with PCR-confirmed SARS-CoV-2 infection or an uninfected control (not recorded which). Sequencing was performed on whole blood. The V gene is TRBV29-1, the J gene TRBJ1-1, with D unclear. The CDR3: CSGVSNTEAFF. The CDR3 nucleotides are TGCAGCGGCGTCTCGAACACTGAAGCTTTCTTT.